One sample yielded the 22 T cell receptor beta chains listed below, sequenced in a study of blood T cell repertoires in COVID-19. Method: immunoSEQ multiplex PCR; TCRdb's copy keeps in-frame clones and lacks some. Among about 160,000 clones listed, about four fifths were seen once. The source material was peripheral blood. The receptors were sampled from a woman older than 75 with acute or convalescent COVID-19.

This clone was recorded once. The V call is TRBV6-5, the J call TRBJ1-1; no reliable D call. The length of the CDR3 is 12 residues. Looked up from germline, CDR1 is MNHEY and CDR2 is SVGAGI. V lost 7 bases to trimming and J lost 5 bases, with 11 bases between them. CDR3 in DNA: TGTGCCAGCAAAAGTCTTCGGACTGAAGCTTTCTTT. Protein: CASKSLRTEAFF.

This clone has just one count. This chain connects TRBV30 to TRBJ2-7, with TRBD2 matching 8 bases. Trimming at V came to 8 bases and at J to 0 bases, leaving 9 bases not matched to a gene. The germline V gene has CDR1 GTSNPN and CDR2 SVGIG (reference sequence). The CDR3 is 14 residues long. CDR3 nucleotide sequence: TGTGCCGGATACAGCGGGGGACACTCCTACGAGCAGTACTTC. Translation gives CAGYSGGHSYEQYF.

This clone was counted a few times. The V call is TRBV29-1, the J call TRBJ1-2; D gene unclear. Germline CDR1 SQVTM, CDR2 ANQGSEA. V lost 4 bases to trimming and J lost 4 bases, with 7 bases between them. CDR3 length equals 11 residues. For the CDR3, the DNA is TGCAGCGTTGTTGTCAGCTATGGCTACACCTTC. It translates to CSVVVSYGYTF.

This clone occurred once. CDR3 protein: CASSLGLGETQYF. In nucleotides, the CDR3 is TGTGCCAGCTCACTCGGACTAGGAGAGACCCAGTACTTC. This chain joins TRBV18 and TRBJ2-5; 7 positions match TRBD2. CDR1 and CDR2 from the germline V gene are KGHSH and LQKENI. V lost 4 bases to trimming and J lost 4 bases; unmatched junction nucleotides: 3. The length of the CDR3 is 13 residues.

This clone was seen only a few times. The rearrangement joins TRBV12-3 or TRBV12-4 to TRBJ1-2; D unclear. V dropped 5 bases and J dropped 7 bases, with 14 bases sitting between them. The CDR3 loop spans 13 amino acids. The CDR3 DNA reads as TGTGCCAGCAGTCGCGGGGAATGGTCTGGCTACACCTTC. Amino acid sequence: CASSRGEWSGYTF.

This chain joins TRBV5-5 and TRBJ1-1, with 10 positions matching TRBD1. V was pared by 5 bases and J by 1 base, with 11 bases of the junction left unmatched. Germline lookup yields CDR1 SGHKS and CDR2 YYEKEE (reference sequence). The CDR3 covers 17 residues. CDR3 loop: CASSSDRDRGKNTEAFF. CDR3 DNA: TGTGCCAGCAGTTCCGACCGGGACAGGGGAAAGAACACTGAAGCTTTCTTT. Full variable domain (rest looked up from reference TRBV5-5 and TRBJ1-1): DAGVTQSPTHLIKTRGQQVTLRCSPISGHKSVSWYQQVLGQGPQFIFQYYEKEERGRGNFPDRFSARQFPNYSSELNVNALLLGDSALYLCASSSDRDRGKNTEAFFGQGTRLTVV.

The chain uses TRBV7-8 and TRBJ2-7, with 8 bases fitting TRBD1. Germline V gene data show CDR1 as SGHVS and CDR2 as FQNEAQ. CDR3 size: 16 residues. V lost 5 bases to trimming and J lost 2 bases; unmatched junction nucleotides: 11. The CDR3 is CASSISRDRLPYEQYF. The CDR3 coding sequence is TGTGCCAGCAGCATCAGCCGGGACAGGCTCCCCTACGAGCAGTACTTC. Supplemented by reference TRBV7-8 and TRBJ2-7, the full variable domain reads GAGVSQSPRYKVAKRGQDVALRCDPISGHVSLFWYQQALGQGPEFLTYFQNEAQLDKSGLPSDRFFAERPEGSVSTLKIQRTQQEDSAVYLCASSISRDRLPYEQYFGPGTRLTVT.

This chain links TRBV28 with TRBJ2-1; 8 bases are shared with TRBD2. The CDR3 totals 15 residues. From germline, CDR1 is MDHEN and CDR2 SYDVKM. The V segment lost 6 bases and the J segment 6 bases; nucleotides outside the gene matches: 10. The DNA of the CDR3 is TGTGCCAGCAGCCTCGCTGGCGCGGGAGGCAATGAGCAGTTCTTC. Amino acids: CASSLAGAGGNEQFF.

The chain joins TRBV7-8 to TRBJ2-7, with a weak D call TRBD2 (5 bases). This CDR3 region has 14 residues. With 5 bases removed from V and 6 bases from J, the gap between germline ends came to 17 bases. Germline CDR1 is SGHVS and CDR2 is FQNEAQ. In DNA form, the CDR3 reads TGTGCCAGCAGCCACACTAGAGCCCTGGGCGAGCAGTACTTC. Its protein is CASSHTRALGEQYF.

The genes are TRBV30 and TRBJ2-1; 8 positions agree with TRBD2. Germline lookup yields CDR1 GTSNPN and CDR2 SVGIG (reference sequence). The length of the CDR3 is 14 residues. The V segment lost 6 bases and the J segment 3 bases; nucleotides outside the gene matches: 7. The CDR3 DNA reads TGTGCCTGCAAACCCGGGACTAGCTACAATGAGCAGTTCTTC. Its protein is CACKPGTSYNEQFF.

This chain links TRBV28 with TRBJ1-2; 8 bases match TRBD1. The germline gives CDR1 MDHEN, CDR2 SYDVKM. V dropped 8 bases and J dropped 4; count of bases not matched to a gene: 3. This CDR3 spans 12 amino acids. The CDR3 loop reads CASGQGAYGYTF. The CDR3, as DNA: TGTGCCAGCGGACAGGGTGCCTATGGCTACACCTTC.

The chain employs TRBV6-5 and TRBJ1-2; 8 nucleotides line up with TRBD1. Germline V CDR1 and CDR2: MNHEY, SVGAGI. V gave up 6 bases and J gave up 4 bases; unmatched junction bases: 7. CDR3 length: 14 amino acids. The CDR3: CASRKQGGGYGYTF. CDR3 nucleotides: TGTGCCAGCAGAAAACAGGGGGGGGGCTATGGCTACACCTTC.

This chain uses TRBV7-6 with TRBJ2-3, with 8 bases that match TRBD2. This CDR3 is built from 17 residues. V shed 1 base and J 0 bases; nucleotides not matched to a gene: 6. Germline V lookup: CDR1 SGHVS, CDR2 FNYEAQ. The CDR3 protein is CASSLGLAGSSTDTQYF. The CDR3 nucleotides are TGTGCCAGCAGCTTAGGGCTAGCGGGTAGTAGCACAGATACGCAGTATTTT. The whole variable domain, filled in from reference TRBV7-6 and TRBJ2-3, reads GAGVSQSPRYKVTKRGQDVALRCDPISGHVSLYWYRQALGQGPEFLTYFNYEAQQDKSGLPNDRFSAERPEGSISTLTIQRTEQRDSAMYRCASSLGLAGSSTDTQYFGPGTRLTVL.

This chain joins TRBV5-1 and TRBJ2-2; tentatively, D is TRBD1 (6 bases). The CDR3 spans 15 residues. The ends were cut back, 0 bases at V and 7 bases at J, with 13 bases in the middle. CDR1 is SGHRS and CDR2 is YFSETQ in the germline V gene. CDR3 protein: CASSLGPQGSGELFF. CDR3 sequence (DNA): TGCGCCAGCAGCTTGGGCCCACAGGGAAGCGGGGAGCTGTTTTTT.

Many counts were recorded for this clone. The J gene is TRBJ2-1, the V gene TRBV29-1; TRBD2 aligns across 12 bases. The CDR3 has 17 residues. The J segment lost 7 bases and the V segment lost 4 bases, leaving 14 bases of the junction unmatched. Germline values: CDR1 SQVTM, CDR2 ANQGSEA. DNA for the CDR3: TGCAGCGTTGGAGGGACTAGCGGGCCAGCCGTAGAAAATGAGCAGTTCTTC. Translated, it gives CSVGGTSGPAVENEQFF.

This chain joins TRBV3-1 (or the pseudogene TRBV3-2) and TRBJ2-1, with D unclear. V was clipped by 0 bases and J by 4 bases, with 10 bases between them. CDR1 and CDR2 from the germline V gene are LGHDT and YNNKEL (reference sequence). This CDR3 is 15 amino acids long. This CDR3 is CASSQDRNRYNEQFF. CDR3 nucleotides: TGTGCCAGCAGCCAAGATAGGAACAGATACAATGAGCAGTTCTTC.

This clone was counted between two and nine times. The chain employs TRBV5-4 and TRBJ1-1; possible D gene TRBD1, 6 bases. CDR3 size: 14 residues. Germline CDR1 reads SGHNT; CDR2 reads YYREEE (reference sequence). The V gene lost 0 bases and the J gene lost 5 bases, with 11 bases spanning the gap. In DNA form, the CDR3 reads TGTGCCAGCAGCTTGGACAGGGTTGGAACTGAAGCTTTCTTT. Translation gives CASSLDRVGTEAFF.

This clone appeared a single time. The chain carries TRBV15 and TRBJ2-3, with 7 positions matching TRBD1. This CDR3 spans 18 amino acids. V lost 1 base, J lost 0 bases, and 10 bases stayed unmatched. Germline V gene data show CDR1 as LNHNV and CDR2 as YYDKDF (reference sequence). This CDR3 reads CATSRAPGQVLSTDTQYF. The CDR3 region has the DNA TGTGCCACCAGCAGAGCCCCTGGACAGGTCCTTAGCACAGATACGCAGTATTTT.

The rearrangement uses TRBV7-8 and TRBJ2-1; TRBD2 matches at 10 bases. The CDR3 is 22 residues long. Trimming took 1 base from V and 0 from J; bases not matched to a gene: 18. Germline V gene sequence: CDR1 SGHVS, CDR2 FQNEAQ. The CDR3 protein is CASSLVGLATLRRNSSYNEQFF. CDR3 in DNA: TGTGCCAGCAGCTTAGTGGGACTAGCGACACTCAGGAGGAACAGCTCCTACAATGAGCAGTTCTTC.

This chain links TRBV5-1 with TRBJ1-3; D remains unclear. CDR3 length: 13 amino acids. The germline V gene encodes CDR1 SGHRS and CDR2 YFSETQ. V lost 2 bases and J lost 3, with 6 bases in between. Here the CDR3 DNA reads TGCGCCAGCAGCTTTACATTTGGAAACACCATATATTTT. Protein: CASSFTFGNTIYF.

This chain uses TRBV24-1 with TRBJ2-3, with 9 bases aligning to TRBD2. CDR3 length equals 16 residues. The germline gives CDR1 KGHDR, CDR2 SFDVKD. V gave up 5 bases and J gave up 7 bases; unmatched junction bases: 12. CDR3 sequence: CATSGPPSSGRNTQYF. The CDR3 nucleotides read TGTGCCACCAGTGGACCCCCCTCAAGCGGGAGGAATACGCAGTATTTT.

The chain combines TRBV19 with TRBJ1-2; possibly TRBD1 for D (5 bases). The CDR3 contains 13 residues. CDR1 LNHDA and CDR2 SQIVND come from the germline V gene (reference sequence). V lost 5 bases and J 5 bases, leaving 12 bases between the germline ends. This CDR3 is CASSRQRGYGYTF. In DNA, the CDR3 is TGTGCCAGTAGTCGACAGCGGGGGTATGGCTACACCTTC.